This T cell receptor beta chain was profiled in a study of identical twins. The germline V and J ends were trimmed by 9 bases and 0 bases, with 16 bases remaining between them. The CDR3 has 15 residues. The germline V gene encodes CDR1 SNHLY and CDR2 FYNNEI. This clonotype was seen a handful of times. TCRdb reprocessed the 5' RACE reads with MiXCR, giving one entry per CDR3 protein. This table holds approximately 490,000 distinct CDR3 sequences, about a fifth found once. This same sample was also taken into another study, of yellow fever vaccine responses in identical twins.

The sequencing input was CD4+ T cells sorted from blood. This rearrangement joins TRBV2 to TRBJ2-3; D perhaps matches TRBD2 (6 bases). This clonotype was sampled from a woman aged 18-29 years in good health. Written as DNA, the CDR3 is TGTGCCAGTACCGGGACTTACTCTAGCACAGATACGCAGTATTTT. Protein product: CASTGTYSSTDTQYF. The complete variable domain, with remaining parts taken from reference TRBV2 and TRBJ2-3, reads EPEVTQTPSHQVTQMGQEVILRCVPISNHLYFYWYRQILGQKVEFLVSFYNNEISEKSEIFDDQFSVERPDGSNFTLKIRSTKLEDSAMYFCASTGTYSSTDTQYFGPGTRLTVL.